This T cell receptor (beta chain) was found in a study of shared clonotypes between healthy human individuals. The CDR3 is made up of 13 amino acids. Trimming cost V 1 base and J 1 base, with 5 bases left between them. Germline CDR1 is SGDLS and CDR2 is YYNGEE. Profiled with immunoSEQ multiplex PCR; TCRdb holds only in-frame clones, not every one. The profile shows about 2,500,000 clones, 85% to 95% of them singletons. The rearrangement links TRBV9 to TRBJ1-1; D remains ambiguous. The sequence was collected from a man younger than 35 in good health. Sequencing was performed on naive CD4+ T cells sorted from blood. As to subset: CD45RA+ positively selected. The CDR3 spells CASSVLWNTEAFF. The CDR3 DNA reads TGTGCCAGCAGCGTACTCTGGAACACTGAAGCTTTCTTT.